This T cell receptor (beta chain) is from a study of vaccination and CD4 T cells after COVID-19. Study-wide results and limits: Detection of a median around 85% of reactive clones in convalescent patients was confined to the period after vaccination.

Of note for this clonotype: Its target is unknown.

This CDR3 region has 13 residues. Between the trimmed V and J ends, which lost 8 bases and 0 bases, there was a span of 13 bases. The germline V gene encodes CDR1 DFQATT and CDR2 SNEGSKA (reference sequence). Cultured CD4+ T cell DNA underwent sequencing with the Oncomine TCR Beta short-read assay. Investigators isolated genomic DNA from cultured CD4+ T cells. TCRdb fed the PCR reads into MiXCR, producing one record per CDR3 protein. The sample contains 20,000 to 25,000 distinct CDR3 sequences, roughly 52% of which appear only once. Treatment defined: approximately nine-day PBMC culture with coronavirus spike peptide pools or control peptides (ViraFEST assay).

Material for sequencing was CD4+ T cells from blood, cultured in vitro. This clonotype was sampled from a human donor who had recovered from COVID-19. The J gene is TRBJ1-2, the V gene TRBV20-1, with D unresolved. The DNA for the CDR3 is TGCAGTACCATCGACACCTCTAACTATGGCTACACCTTC. As protein: CSTIDTSNYGYTF.